This T cell receptor (beta chain) was sequenced for a study of control samples from healthy donors and cancer patients. Repertoires were generated with immunoSEQ multiplex PCR, while TCRdb's copy carries only in-frame clones and drops some. Of about 160,000 clones listed, under 95% were seen once; the top ten hold more than 5%. The sample consisted of blood. This receptor was taken from a man aged 18 to 35 in good health.

The CDR3 loop reads CAWSVGAGEKLFF. The CDR3 nucleotides are TGTGCCTGGAGTGTGGGGGCCGGGGAAAAACTGTTTTTT. The genes are TRBV30 and TRBJ1-4; TRBD1 is a possible D gene (6 bases). Germline CDR1 GTSNPN, CDR2 SVGIG (reference sequence). V lost 0 bases and J lost 8, with 10 bases in between. This CDR3 region has 13 residues.